This passage covers 29 T cell receptor beta chains from one sample sequenced in a study of blood T cell repertoires in COVID-19. The repertoire was sequenced with immunoSEQ multiplex PCR; TCRdb's copy has only in-frame clones and lacks some. This sample carries more than 250,000 clones, 92% of them seen once, and the ten largest clones take about a fifth. Input material: PBMCs or T cells enriched from blood (not recorded which). These receptors came from a woman in her thirties who had recovered from COVID-19.

The chain has TRBV7-5 and TRBJ1-5; TRBD1 is the table's D call and was not checked against the DNA. TRBV7-5 is classified as a pseudogene. The CDR3 covers 15 residues. The CDR3 here is CARSSDAGCYQPQHF. The CDR3 coding sequence is TGTGCCAGAAGCTCCGACGCAGGGTGTTATCAGCCCCAGCATTTT.

The rearrangement joins TRBV29-1 to TRBJ2-3; D is possibly TRBD2 (5 bases). The germline CDR1 and CDR2 sequences are SQVTM and ANQGSEA. The CDR3 sequence is 11 residues long. Trimming took off 4 bases at V and 8 bases at J, with 10 bases between the two ends. CDR3 protein: CSVVPRGTQYF. The CDR3 nucleotides read TGCAGCGTTGTCCCCCGGGGTACGCAGTATTTT.

This chain connects TRBV5-1 to TRBJ2-2; D perhaps matches TRBD1 (6 bases). The CDR3 consists of 15 residues. V lost 5 bases to trimming and J lost 0 bases, with 11 bases between them. Germline V gene data show CDR1 as SGHRS and CDR2 as YFSETQ. For the CDR3, the DNA is TGCGCCAGCAGACCCGGGACACCGAACACCGGGGAGCTGTTTTTT. Its protein product is CASRPGTPNTGELFF.

This clone has just one count. This chain links TRBV6-5 with TRBJ1-3; D is ambiguous. The CDR3 has 13 residues. CDR1 and CDR2 (germline): MNHEY, SVGAGI. V was trimmed by 7 bases and J by 4 bases, leaving 11 bases between them. In DNA, the CDR3 is TGTGCCAGCATTTATACCGGGGGAAACACCATATATTTT. Translated: CASIYTGGNTIYF.

This clone was seen once. The CDR3 nucleotides read TGTGCTAGTGGTTTGGTAGCGGGAGGGGAAACGGAGGATGGCTACACCTTC. Translated, it gives CASGLVAGGETEDGYTF. The chain is built from TRBV12-5 and TRBJ1-2; perhaps TRBD1 as D (5 bases). The V and J ends lost 0 bases and 6 bases respectively, with 20 bases between them. CDR3 length: 17 amino acids. The V gene's germline CDR1 is LGHNT and CDR2 FRNRAP.

J is TRBJ2-3 and V is TRBV24-1, with 9 bases that match TRBD1. Germline-derived CDR1 and CDR2 are KGHDR and SFDVKD. The CDR3 is 11 amino acids. Trimming at V came to 9 bases and at J to 9 bases, leaving 3 bases not matched to a gene. CDR3 amino acids: CATQTGGTQYF. The CDR3 DNA reads TGTGCCACCCAGACAGGGGGGACGCAGTATTTT.

The chain recombines TRBV29-1 with TRBJ1-2; 9 bases match TRBD1. Looked up from germline, CDR1 is SQVTM and CDR2 is ANQGSEA. J was trimmed by 4 bases and V by 6 bases; bases with no gene match: 6. The CDR3 contains 13 residues. CDR3 amino acids: CSVGDRAGYGYTF. The DNA for the CDR3 is TGCAGCGTGGGGGACAGGGCGGGCTATGGCTACACCTTC.

The V call is TRBV18, the J call TRBJ2-2; 10 bases agree with TRBD1. V lost 1 base and J lost 6; bases outside the gene matches: 5. The germline CDR1 and CDR2 sequences are KGHSH and LQKENI. The CDR3 contains 16 residues. In nucleotides, the CDR3 is TGTGCCAGCTCACCACAGACAGGGGGCAATTCCGGGGAGCTGTTTTTT. This encodes CASSPQTGGNSGELFF.

V is TRBV19 and J is TRBJ2-7; 13 bases agree with TRBD2. This CDR3 spans 16 amino acids. V shed 3 bases, J shed 8 bases, and the junction held 10 bases outside the gene matches. CDR1 LNHDA and CDR2 SQIVND come from the germline V gene (reference sequence). DNA for the CDR3: TGTGCCAGTAGTATCGCCGGACTAGCGGGAGCGGAACAGCAGTACTTC. This translates into CASSIAGLAGAEQQYF.

This chain links TRBV28 with TRBJ1-5; 10 bases align to TRBD1. The CDR3 has 15 residues. After removal of 6 bases from V and 2 bases from J, the junction contained 4 bases not matched to a gene. CDR1 and CDR2 from the germline V gene are MDHEN and SYDVKM. CDR3 bases: TGTGCCAGCAGCTTCGGGACAGGGGGCAATCAGCCCCAGCATTTT. Protein product: CASSFGTGGNQPQHF.

This chain links TRBV27 with TRBJ2-7; TRBD2 might be the D (6 bases). Trimming shortened V by 2 bases and J by 4 bases, and 12 bases separated the two germline ends. Germline-derived CDR1 and CDR2 are MNHEY and SMNVEV (reference sequence). The CDR3 runs to 14 residues. The CDR3 region has the DNA TGTGCCAGCAGTTTACGGGAGACCACTTACGAGCAGTACTTC. It is translated as CASSLRETTYEQYF.

The chain links TRBV5-1 to TRBJ1-6; D ambiguous. Trimming stripped 0 bases from V and 0 bases from J, with 16 bases between. The CDR3 loop spans 19 amino acids. Germline V gene lookup returns CDR1 SGHRS and CDR2 YFSETQ. The CDR3 loop reads CASSLDREEGSSYNSPLHF. The DNA of the CDR3 is TGCGCCAGCAGCTTGGATAGGGAAGAAGGGAGCTCCTATAATTCACCCCTCCACTTT.

The chain carries TRBV27 and TRBJ2-1; 15 bases fit TRBD2. CDR1 is MNHEY and CDR2 is SMNVEV in the germline V gene (reference sequence). After removal of 7 bases from V and 7 bases from J, the junction contained 5 bases not matched to a gene. The CDR3 runs to 15 residues. The chain's CDR3 is CASTEGTSGRNEQFF. For the CDR3, the DNA is TGTGCCAGCACCGAAGGGACTAGCGGGAGGAATGAGCAGTTCTTC.

The V call is TRBV13, the J call TRBJ2-2; perhaps TRBD1 as D (6 bases). The V gene lost 0 bases and the J gene lost 7 bases, with 9 bases spanning the gap. The CDR3 consists of 14 residues. Germline V CDR1 and CDR2: PRHDT, FYEKMQ (reference sequence). CDR3 sequence: CASSLGGAGGELFF. CDR3 DNA: TGTGCCAGCAGCTTAGGGGGGGCCGGCGGGGAGCTGTTTTTT.

This rearrangement joins TRBV28 to TRBJ1-1; D possibly corresponds to TRBD1 (6 bases). The CDR3 spans 14 residues. Trimming shortened V by 3 bases and J by 1 base, and 9 bases separated the two germline ends. Germline V CDR1 and CDR2: MDHEN, SYDVKM. The CDR3 loop is CASSFPRGNTEAFF. The CDR3 DNA follows: TGTGCCAGCAGTTTCCCCAGGGGGAACACTGAAGCTTTCTTT. Combining the CDR3 with reference TRBV28 and TRBJ1-1 gives the whole variable domain DVKVTQSSRYLVKRTGEKVFLECVQDMDHENMFWYRQDPGLGLRLIYFSYDVKMKEKGDIPEGYSVSREKKERFSLILESASTNQTSMYLCASSFPRGNTEAFFGQGTRLTVV.

This chain joins TRBV14 and TRBJ2-3; tentatively, D is TRBD2 (5 bases). CDR1 is SGHDN, CDR2 FVKESK, per germline. This CDR3 has 15 amino acids. The V end lost 4 bases, the J end lost 2 bases, and 13 bases lay between the germline ends. CDR3 region: CASSLGGLHTDTQYF. The CDR3 DNA is TGTGCCAGCAGCCTAGGAGGTCTCCACACAGATACGCAGTATTTT.

The chain recombines TRBV5-4 with TRBJ1-6; 9 positions agree with TRBD1. Per the germline V gene, CDR1 is SGHNT and CDR2 is YYREEE (reference sequence). V shed 4 bases, J shed 7 bases, and the junction held 6 bases outside the gene matches. This CDR3 comprises 15 residues. The chain's CDR3 is CASSTNTGGNSPLHF. The CDR3 nucleotides are TGTGCCAGCAGCACAAATACAGGGGGCAATTCACCCCTCCACTTT.

The chain recombines TRBV29-1 with TRBJ1-1, with 8 bases identical to TRBD1. Germline CDR1 and CDR2: SQVTM and ANQGSEA. The V segment lost 7 bases and the J segment 3 bases; nucleotides outside the gene matches: 7. The CDR3 length is 13 residues. In DNA, the CDR3 is TGCAGCGCCGAGCAGGGGGCTTACACTGAAGCTTTCTTT. Its protein is CSAEQGAYTEAFF.

The chain couples TRBV11-2 to TRBJ2-1, with 7 nucleotides matching TRBD1. Germline lookup yields CDR1 SGHAT and CDR2 FQNNGV. This CDR3 region has 16 residues. After removal of 0 bases from V and 0 bases from J, the junction contained 2 bases not matched to a gene. CDR3 DNA: TGTGCCAGCAGCTTAGACAGGGGGAGCTCCTACAATGAGCAGTTCTTC. Its protein is CASSLDRGSSYNEQFF. Looking up the rest from reference TRBV11-2 and TRBJ2-1 gives the full variable domain: EAGVAQSPRYKIIEKRQSVAFWCNPISGHATLYWYQQILGQGPKLLIQFQNNGVVDDSQLPKDRFSAERLKGVDSTLKIQPAKLEDSAVYLCASSLDRGSSYNEQFFGPGTRLTVL.

The CDR3 nucleotides are TGCGCCAGCAGTCGGGGGGAGGGCTACGAGCAGTACTTC. Its protein product is CASSRGEGYEQYF. V and J are TRBV4-3 and TRBJ2-7, with 7 positions matching TRBD2. J was trimmed by 3 bases and V by 6 bases; bases with no gene match: 5. CDR3 size: 13 residues. CDR1 and CDR2 from the germline V gene are LGHNA and YSLEER.

The V gene is TRBV10-3, the J gene TRBJ1-5; 8 bases align to TRBD1. CDR3 length: 15 residues. Trimming removed 3 bases from V and 7 bases from J; junction bases left unmatched: 8. Per germline, CDR1 ENHRY and CDR2 SYGVKD. The CDR3 DNA sequence: TGTGCCATCAGTGACCCCGACAGGGGAGGACAGCCCCAGCATTTT. Protein sequence: CAISDPDRGGQPQHF.

The chain employs TRBV18 and TRBJ2-7, with D perhaps TRBD2 (6 bases). Germline V gene data show CDR1 as KGHSH and CDR2 as LQKENI. This CDR3 spans 14 amino acids. V dropped 2 bases and J dropped 3 bases, with 11 bases sitting between them. The CDR3 DNA reads as TGTGCCAGCTCACCAACGGGACTGAGCTACGAGCAGTACTTC. This codes for CASSPTGLSYEQYF.

The chain employs TRBV6-5 and TRBJ1-1; D possibly corresponds to TRBD1 (6 bases). The V end was cut by 6 bases, the J end by 3 bases, with 17 bases between. This CDR3 region has 15 residues. Looked up from germline, CDR1 is MNHEY and CDR2 is SVGAGI. CDR3 amino acids: CASSNRALGDTEAFF. The CDR3 DNA follows: TGTGCCAGCAGCAACAGGGCTCTTGGAGACACTGAAGCTTTCTTT.

J is TRBJ1-1 and V is TRBV20-1; D is uncertain. The CDR3 has 11 residues. From germline, CDR1 is DFQATT and CDR2 SNEGSKA (reference sequence). In DNA, the CDR3 is TGCAGAGGGAGGGTGTGGACTGAAGCTTTCTTT. This encodes CRGRVWTEAFF.

This CDR3 reads CASSSPGTGGSTDTQYF. DNA of the CDR3: TGTGCCAGCAGTTCCCCTGGGACAGGTGGAAGCACAGATACGCAGTATTTT. The chain joins TRBV6-2 or TRBV6-3 to TRBJ2-3, with TRBD1 matching 8 bases. V gave up 4 bases and J gave up 0 bases; unmatched junction bases: 9. Germline-derived CDR1 and CDR2 are MNHEY and SVGEGT. The CDR3 contains 17 residues.

J is TRBJ2-7 and V is TRBV28; perhaps TRBD1 as D (6 bases). Germline CDR1 and CDR2: MDHEN and SYDVKM. This CDR3 is built from 15 residues. V was clipped by 2 bases and J by 2 bases, with 13 bases between them. The CDR3 here is CASSLVGTLTYEQYF. The CDR3 nucleotides read TGTGCCAGCAGTTTAGTCGGGACACTTACCTACGAGCAGTACTTC.

The chain joins TRBV11-2 to TRBJ1-1; possibly TRBD1 for D (5 bases). The CDR3 has 16 amino acids. Trimming removed 4 bases at V and 2 bases at J, with 17 bases between. Looked up from germline, CDR1 is SGHAT and CDR2 is FQNNGV. The DNA for the CDR3 is TGTGCCAGCAGCTCCCGATTCAAACAGGTTAACACTGAAGCTTTCTTT. It translates to CASSSRFKQVNTEAFF.

The chain joins TRBV3-1 (or the pseudogene TRBV3-2) to TRBJ1-2; D may be TRBD1 (5 bases). Germline-derived CDR1 and CDR2 are LGHDT and YNNKEL (reference sequence). V was shortened by 5 bases and J by 6 bases, with 19 bases between the two germline ends. This CDR3 region has 15 residues. This CDR3 reads CASSGTGSPSDGYTF. CDR3 DNA sequence: TGTGCCAGCAGCGGAACAGGCTCCCCTTCAGATGGCTACACCTTC.

The V gene is TRBV19, the J gene TRBJ1-4; the D is unclear. V gave up 6 bases and J gave up 0 bases, with 5 bases separating them. Germline CDR1 reads LNHDA; CDR2 reads SQIVND (reference sequence). The CDR3 contains 13 residues. The CDR3 region is CASRPATNEKLFF. In DNA, the CDR3 is TGTGCCAGTAGGCCGGCAACTAATGAAAAACTGTTTTTT.